Below, 4 T cell receptor beta chains from the same sample are listed, as sequenced in a study of control samples from healthy donors and cancer patients. Assay used: immunoSEQ multiplex PCR; TCRdb lists only in-frame clones, some missing. The profile shows 130,000 to 150,000 clones, approximately 92% of them singletons. Sample: blood. These receptors came from a man between 25 and 39 years old in good health.

The chain links TRBV4-1 to TRBJ1-6; the D is unclear. This CDR3 has 18 amino acids. The V end lost 2 bases, the J end lost 6 bases, and 20 bases lay between the germline ends. In germline, CDR1 is MGHRA, CDR2 YSYEKL. CDR3 sequence reads: CASSQKFGYPVGNSPLHF. CDR3 nucleotide sequence: TGCGCCAGCAGCCAAAAATTCGGGTACCCGGTCGGTAATTCACCCCTCCACTTT.

The chain employs TRBV4-2 and TRBJ2-3, with TRBD2 matching 14 bases. This CDR3 spans 18 amino acids. Germline CDR1 and CDR2: LGHNA and YNFKEQ. V trimming: 0 bases; J trimming: 3 bases; junction bases outside the gene matches: 5. CDR3 protein: CASSQDGTSGSITDTQYF. CDR3 bases: TGTGCCAGCAGCCAAGATGGGACTAGCGGGAGTATAACAGATACGCAGTATTTT.

The table lists this clone with a few counts. The chain carries TRBV12-3 or TRBV12-4 and TRBJ2-3; D not resolved. This CDR3 comprises 12 residues. Trimming removed 6 bases at V and 5 bases at J, with 9 bases between. The CDR3 loop is CASRSHRDTQYF. The CDR3 nucleotides read TGTGCCAGCAGATCGCATAGAGATACGCAGTATTTT.

This clone has a single count. V and J are TRBV18 and TRBJ2-5; the D gene is possibly TRBD2 (5 bases). The CDR3 loop spans 15 amino acids. CDR1 KGHSH and CDR2 LQKENI come from the germline V gene. Trimming cost V 0 bases and J 1 base, with 9 bases left between them. The CDR3 nucleotides are TGTGCCAGCTCACCACCGCGGGTGCCCCAAGAGACCCAGTACTTC. This sequence encodes CASSPPRVPQETQYF. Combining the CDR3 with reference TRBV18 and TRBJ2-5 gives the whole variable domain NAGVMQNPRHLVRRRGQEARLRCSPMKGHSHVYWYRQLPEEGLKFMVYLQKENIIDESGMPKERFSAEFPKEGPSILRIQQVVRGDSAAYFCASSPPRVPQETQYFGPGTRLLVL.